The 6 T cell receptor beta chains reported below all come from one sample, sequenced in a study of early stage breast cancer tumors. Profiled with immunoSEQ multiplex PCR; TCRdb holds only in-frame clones, not every one. The table has roughly 56,000 clones, more than 60% seen once. The sample comprised blood. These TCRs come from a person aged 25-39 years with breast cancer.

The chain combines TRBV2 with TRBJ2-3, with TRBD2 matching over 11 bases. The CDR3 totals 15 residues. Germline CDR1 is SNHLY and CDR2 is FYNNEI. V trimming: 3 bases; J trimming: 8 bases; junction bases outside the gene matches: 7. The CDR3 is CASSEGLAVLFTQYF. The CDR3 region has the DNA TGTGCCAGCAGTGAGGGACTAGCGGTTCTTTTTACGCAGTATTTT.

The V gene is TRBV18, the J gene TRBJ1-5; D unclear. Between the trimmed V and J ends, which lost 2 bases and 2 bases, there was a span of 10 bases. Germline CDR1 and CDR2: KGHSH and LQKENI. There are 15 residues in the CDR3. For the CDR3, the DNA is TGTGCCAGCTCACCAAATGATGGGGGCAATCAGCCCCAGCATTTT. It is translated as CASSPNDGGNQPQHF.

V usage is TRBV19 and J usage is TRBJ1-5; D may be TRBD1 (6 bases). Trimming removed 3 bases from V and 3 bases from J, with 18 bases in between. CDR3 length equals 17 residues. Germline V lookup: CDR1 LNHDA, CDR2 SQIVND (reference sequence). The CDR3 sequence is CASSMIWGRISNQPQHF. The CDR3 DNA sequence: TGTGCCAGTAGTATGATCTGGGGGCGGATATCCAATCAGCCCCAGCATTTT. Drawing the rest from reference TRBV19 and TRBJ1-5, the complete variable domain is DGGITQSPKYLFRKEGQNVTLSCEQNLNHDAMYWYRQDPGQGLRLIYYSQIVNDFQKGDIAEGYSVSREKKESFPLTVTSAQKNPTAFYLCASSMIWGRISNQPQHFGDGTRLSIL.

The chain joins TRBV7-8 to TRBJ1-5; possibly TRBD1 for D (6 bases). V was pared by 10 bases and J by 1 base, with 17 bases between. From germline, CDR1 is SGHVS and CDR2 FQNEAQ. There are 15 residues in the CDR3. CDR3 DNA sequence: TGTGCCACCATCAGAGGGGGAGGAAGCAATCAGCCCCAGCATTTT. It specifies CATIRGGGSNQPQHF.

V usage is TRBV7-9 and J usage is TRBJ1-6, with 7 bases that match TRBD1. Germline V lookup: CDR1 SEHNR, CDR2 FQNEAQ (reference sequence). V shed 4 bases, J shed 5 bases, and the junction held 2 bases outside the gene matches. The CDR3 has 14 amino acids. Here the CDR3 reads CASSSGQNNSPLHF. The CDR3 nucleotides are TGTGCCAGCAGCTCGGGACAGAATAATTCACCCCTCCACTTT.

Only a few counts were recorded for this clone. The chain uses TRBV10-2 and TRBJ1-5, with 7 bases lining up with TRBD1. Losses at the gene ends were 6 bases for V and 1 base for J; bases not matched to a gene: 3. Per the germline V gene, CDR1 is WSHSY and CDR2 is SAAADI. The CDR3 has 14 residues. CDR3 nucleotides: TGCGCCAGCAGAGGAGGGGGCAGCAATCAGCCCCAGCATTTT. Translation: CASRGGGSNQPQHF.